This TCR beta chain was observed in a study of T cells in Graves' hyperthyroidism and ophthalmopathy (dated by TCRdb to the late 2010s). With regard to the full study: Peripheral blood was sampled at the time of initial diagnosis, prior to any treatment. To identify TCR V-J signatures that set the groups apart, the researchers used a discovery cohort of 100 patients, made up of 43 with Graves' ophthalmopathy and 57 with stable Graves' hyperthyroidism. Prospective prediction of ophthalmopathy was tested in an independent validation cohort consisting of 18 hyperthyroidism patients and approximately 16 patients who later progressed to ophthalmopathy. The roughly 99 discovery patients were divided at random into training and test sets in a 7:3 ratio. In more than five Graves' hyperthyroidism patients, the study also compared T-cell repertoires from thyroid tissue with T-cell repertoires from blood. After sampling, hyperthyroidism patients received methimazole starting at 30 mg daily, and ophthalmopathy patients received high-dose intravenous methylprednisolone. The paper reports TCR Vbeta CDR3 sequencing of over 120 peripheral blood samples: 43 ophthalmopathy, fewer than 80 hyperthyroidism and around 17 progressor patients. Points the paper makes about the study in general: Sample size was not statistically predetermined, and blinding of investigators to group allocation was not performed. In validation, the model predicted progression to ophthalmopathy with just under 71% sensitivity and about 73% specificity, a median of 6.5 months before onset. In cross-validation, a model built on a 13 V-J signature told ophthalmopathy apart from stable hyperthyroidism with approximately 90% sensitivity and about 81% specificity, and in testing the same model reached 80%/75%. Most expanded thyroid clonotypes (frequency above 0.001) were also detected in blood, a finding suggesting that blood repertoires may reflect thyroid immune responses.

The CDR3 contains 14 residues, cysteine and phenylalanine counted. The kept DNA is CDR3 alone, 42 bases in frame from the first base. The V end loses 6 bases and the J end loses 2 bases, and a stretch of 11 bases separates them. The TCR beta CDR3 regions were amplified from the RNA transcripts. The TCR CDR3 was subjected to a first round of RT-PCR using the HTBI primer set and the Qiagen OneStep RT-PCR kit. Libraries were constructed in a second round of multiplex PCR, after which size selection and purification were carried out. Libraries were sequenced paired-end with 100 bp reads on an Illumina HiSeq2000. As for the authors' bioinformatics: Raw data were processed with SOAPnuke, discarding reads with adapters, uncalled bases, mean Phred below 15, or no exact constant-primer or identifier match. COPE v1.2.5 was used to merge high-quality paired reads, and clonotypes were defined as unique nucleotide sequences. Clonotypes were aligned to IMGT TRBV, TRBD and TRBJ reference segments using MiTCR v1.1. Analysis was restricted to V-J combinations with a frequency above 0.0001, which covered 99.2% of repertoires. A TCS score was defined as the ratio of F50 (clonal expansion) to E x V (chaos), with BLOSUM62-based TCRdist applied between CDR3 peptides within each V-J. Welch's t-statistics and random forest reduced roughly 500 V-J features to 13, which were used in a naive Bayes classifier (R e1071). TCRdb reanalyzed the raw reads on its own, using fastp at Q25 for trimming and MiXCR for clone calling, and kept in-frame beta chains. Each CDR3 protein appears once, grouped with its most common genes and DNA. The V and J calls, along with clone size, are taken from TCRdb and not from the paper's own processing. The sample has some 400,000 distinct CDR3 sequences on record, about 15% of them singletons. 9.5% to 12% of the sample goes to the ten largest clones.

This clonotype was detected ten times or more. Its antigen is still unknown. No base qualities exist here, and no much larger clone lies one base off it. A patient counted as having stable Graves' hyperthyroidism if no progression to ophthalmopathy occurred over 18 months of follow-up. Hyperthyroidism patients were newly diagnosed, had a disease duration of under 2 months, and were aged 18 to 65 years. Exclusion was applied to patients with uncontrolled infections, other autoimmune diseases, pregnancy or lactation. Diagnoses were based on clinical symptoms, serum thyroxine and TRAb, thyroid ultrasound and orbital computed tomography. Ficoll-Paque density gradient centrifugation was used to isolate PBMCs from around 9.1 ml of fresh peripheral blood. Total RNA was extracted using Trizol reagent, and RNA quality was assessed on an Agilent 2100 Bioanalyzer.

The rearranged chain carries TRBV12-3 or TRBV12-4 and TRBJ1-3, and TRBD1 may be the D gene, going by 5 matching bases. Sequencing used blood. This TCR came from a woman aged 55 to 70 with Graves' hyperthyroidism. The CDR3 reads CASRGMGAGNTIYF. The DNA sequence follows: TGTGCCAGCAGAGGGATGGGGGCTGGAAACACCATATATTTT.